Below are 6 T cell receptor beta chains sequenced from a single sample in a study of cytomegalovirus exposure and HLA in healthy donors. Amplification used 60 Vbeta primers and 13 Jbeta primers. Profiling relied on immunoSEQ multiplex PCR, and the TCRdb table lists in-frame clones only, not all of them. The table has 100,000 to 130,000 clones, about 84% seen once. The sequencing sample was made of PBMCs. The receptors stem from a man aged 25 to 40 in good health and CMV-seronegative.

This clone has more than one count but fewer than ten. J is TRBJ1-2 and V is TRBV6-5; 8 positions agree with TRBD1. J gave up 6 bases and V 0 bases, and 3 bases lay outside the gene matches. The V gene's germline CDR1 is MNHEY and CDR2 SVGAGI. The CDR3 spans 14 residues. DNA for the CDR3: TGTGCCAGCAGTTACTCGCAGGGGGCGGATGGCTACACCTTC. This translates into CASSYSQGADGYTF.

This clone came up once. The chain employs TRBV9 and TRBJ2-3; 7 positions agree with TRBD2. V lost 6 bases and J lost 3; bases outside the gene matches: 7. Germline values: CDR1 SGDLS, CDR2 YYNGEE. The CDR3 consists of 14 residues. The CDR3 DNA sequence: TGTGCCAGCACCCCGGGGGGTTGGACAGATACGCAGTATTTT. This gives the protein CASTPGGWTDTQYF.

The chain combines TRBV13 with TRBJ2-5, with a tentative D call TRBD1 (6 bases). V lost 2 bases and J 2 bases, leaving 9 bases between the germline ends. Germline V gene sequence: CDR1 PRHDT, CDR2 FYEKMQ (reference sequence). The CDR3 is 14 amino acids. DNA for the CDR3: TGTGCCAGCAGCTTAAGACAGGCGCAAGAGACCCAGTACTTC. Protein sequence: CASSLRQAQETQYF.

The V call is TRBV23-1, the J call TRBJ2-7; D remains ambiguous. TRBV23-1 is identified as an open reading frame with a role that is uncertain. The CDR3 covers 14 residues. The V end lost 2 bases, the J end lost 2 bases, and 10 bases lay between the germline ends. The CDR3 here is CASSQRNSTYEQYF. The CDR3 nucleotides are TGCGCCAGCAGTCAACGGAACAGCACCTACGAGCAGTACTTC.

The CDR3 DNA follows: TGTGCCAGCAAGGGGACTAAGAGCACAGATACGCAGTATTTT. This codes for CASKGTKSTDTQYF. V usage is TRBV25-1 and J usage is TRBJ2-3; 7 nucleotides align to TRBD2. This CDR3 has 14 amino acids. V shed 7 bases, J shed 0 bases, and the junction held 4 bases outside the gene matches. CDR1 and CDR2 from the germline V gene are MGHDK and SYGVNS.

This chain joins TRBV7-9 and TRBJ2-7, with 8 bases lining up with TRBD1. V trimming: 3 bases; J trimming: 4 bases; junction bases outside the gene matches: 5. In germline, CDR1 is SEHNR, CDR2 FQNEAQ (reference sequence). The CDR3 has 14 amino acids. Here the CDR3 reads CASSFDDRGYEQYF. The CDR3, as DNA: TGTGCCAGCAGCTTCGACGACAGGGGATACGAGCAGTACTTC.